The present T cell receptor beta chain was sequenced within a study of blood T cell repertoires in COVID-19. TCRdb's table, derived via immunoSEQ multiplex PCR, lists solely in-frame clones and lacks some. The table lists roughly 97,000 clones, roughly 82% of them singletons. This CDR3 is 14 amino acids long. The V end was cut by 5 bases, the J end by 2 bases, with 12 bases between. The V gene's germline CDR1 is MDHEN and CDR2 SYDVKM. The source material was peripheral blood. The V and J genes are TRBV28 and TRBJ1-1, with TRBD1 as a possible D gene (6 bases). This TCR was recovered from a man aged 60-69 years with acute or convalescent COVID-19. The DNA for the CDR3 is TGTGCCAGCAGTCCCCTGGACAGAAACACTGAAGCTTTCTTT. It translates to CASSPLDRNTEAFF.